This TCR beta chain was observed in a study of Graves' ophthalmopathy and Graves' hyperthyroidism. The sequenced template was RNA, covering the TCR beta CDR3 region. Following a first-round RT-PCR that used HTBI primers, a second-round multiplex PCR was carried out. Each CDR3 protein is one row after TCRdb ran MiXCR on the multiplex PCR reads. This repertoire shows hundreds of thousands of distinct CDR3 sequences, around 21% found once; its top ten account for around 3.2%. This clonotype was counted at least ten times. Aged 18 to 65, hyperthyroidism patients had new diagnoses of under 2 months' duration. In germline, CDR1 is SQVTM, CDR2 ANQGSEA. Trimming cost V 6 bases and J 6 bases; bases outside gene matches: 9. The CDR3 is 13 amino acids.

The sequenced sample was peripheral blood. The chain carries TRBV29-1 and TRBJ1-2; 8 nucleotides match TRBD1. This receptor was taken from a woman between 18 and 29 years old with stable Graves' hyperthyroidism. CDR3 sequence reads: CSVRGLLMNGYTF. The DNA for the CDR3 is TGCAGCGTCAGGGGGCTCTTGATGAATGGCTACACCTTC.